This T cell receptor beta chain stems from a study of T cells in Graves' hyperthyroidism and ophthalmopathy (dated by TCRdb to the late 2010s). The study in broad terms: Peripheral blood samples were taken at the time of initial diagnosis, prior to any treatment. Thyroid tissue and blood T-cell repertoires from more than five Graves' hyperthyroidism patients were also compared in the study. The paper reports TCR Vbeta CDR3 sequencing of some 140 peripheral blood samples: approximately 43 ophthalmopathy, roughly 74 hyperthyroidism and around 17 progressor patients. TCR V-J signatures able to tell the groups apart were searched for in a discovery cohort of 100 or so patients, of whom over 40 had Graves' ophthalmopathy and 57 had stable Graves' hyperthyroidism. Prospective prediction of ophthalmopathy was tested in an independent validation cohort consisting of some 20 hyperthyroidism patients and around 17 patients who later progressed to ophthalmopathy. The approximately 95 discovery patients were divided at random into training and test sets in a 7:3 ratio. Once sampling was done, hyperthyroidism patients were given methimazole at a starting dose of 30 mg daily, whereas ophthalmopathy patients were given high-dose intravenous methylprednisolone. What the research found in general, with its limitations: A 13 V-J signature model separated ophthalmopathy from stable hyperthyroidism, with around 91% sensitivity and 81.08% specificity in cross-validation and 80%/75% in testing. Sample size was not statistically predetermined, and blinding of investigators to group allocation was not performed. During validation, the model predicted progression to ophthalmopathy a median of approximately six months ahead of onset, with 70.59% sensitivity and 72.22% specificity. Most expanded thyroid clonotypes (frequency above 0.001) were also detected in blood, a finding suggesting that blood repertoires may reflect thyroid immune responses.

The CDR3 covers 13 residues, taking in both the cysteine and the phenylalanine. Only the CDR3 DNA stays, 39 bases, in frame from base 1. V drops 5 bases and J drops 0 bases, leaving 7 bases in between. Amplification of TCR beta CDR3 regions was carried out from RNA transcripts. The TCR CDR3 was subjected to a first round of RT-PCR using the HTBI primer set and the Qiagen OneStep RT-PCR kit. The libraries were constructed in a second round of multiplex PCR and then size-selected and purified. Libraries were sequenced paired-end with 100 bp reads on an Illumina HiSeq2000. Regarding the original processing steps: SOAPnuke was used to process the raw data, throwing out any read that contained adapters or uncalled bases, had a mean Phred below 15, or lacked an exact constant-primer or identifier match. COPE v1.2.5 was used to merge high-quality paired reads, and clonotypes were defined as unique nucleotide sequences. MiTCR v1.1 was used to align the clonotypes against IMGT TRBV, TRBD and TRBJ reference segments. Only V-J combinations with frequency above 0.0001, covering about 99% of repertoires, were analysed. The TCS score was defined as the ratio of F50 (clonal expansion) to E x V (chaos), calculated using BLOSUM62-based TCRdist between CDR3 peptides within each V-J. Welch's t-statistics and random forest reduced around 550 V-J features to 13, which were used in a naive Bayes classifier (R e1071). Using fastp at Q25 and MiXCR, TCRdb reprocessed the public reads and kept productive beta chains. Identical CDR3 proteins give one entry, which carries the most common genes and DNA. What appears here as the V and J calls and clone size reflects TCRdb's work, not the paper's. The sample table lists 300,000 to 500,000 distinct CDR3 sequences, just under 15% of them with a count of one. 32% of the sample lies in the top ten.

This clonotype was detected ten times or more. No cognate antigen has been identified for it. There are no base qualities to consult, and no much larger clone falls within one base. Stable Graves' hyperthyroidism was defined as the absence of progression to ophthalmopathy over 18 months of follow-up. Hyperthyroidism patients were aged 18 to 65 years and newly diagnosed, with disease duration of less than 2 months. Exclusion was applied to patients with uncontrolled infections, other autoimmune diseases, pregnancy or lactation. Diagnoses relied on clinical symptoms, serum thyroxine and TRAb, thyroid ultrasound and orbital computed tomography. Ficoll-Paque density gradient centrifugation was used to isolate PBMCs from about 10 ml of fresh peripheral blood. Trizol reagent was used to extract total RNA, and RNA quality was then checked on an Agilent 2100 Bioanalyzer.

The rearrangement combines TRBV12-3 or TRBV12-4 with TRBJ1-2, with the D gene uncertain. The source material was blood. The clonotype originates from a woman aged 25-40 years with Graves' hyperthyroidism. The sequence in DNA is TGTGCCAGCAGTCCACAGACTAACTATGGCTACACCTTC. It specifies CASSPQTNYGYTF.